These 21 T cell receptor beta chains came from one sample sequenced in a study of cytomegalovirus exposure and HLA in healthy donors. The PCR employed 60 Vbeta primers together with 13 Jbeta primers. Clones were read by immunoSEQ multiplex PCR, and TCRdb kept only the in-frame ones, dropping some. The sample table sets out 30,000 to 35,000 clones. The sample comprised PBMCs. Every receptor here comes from a woman in her 40s in good health and CMV-seropositive.

J is TRBJ2-7 and V is TRBV5-1; weak D call: TRBD2 (5 bases). The CDR3 contains 14 residues. CDR1 SGHRS and CDR2 YFSETQ come from the germline V gene. Trimming took off 4 bases at V and 3 bases at J, with 14 bases between the two ends. CDR3 sequence reads: CASSASLRDYEQYF. The CDR3 DNA is TGCGCCAGCAGCGCGAGTTTGAGGGACTACGAGCAGTACTTC.

CDR3 DNA: TGTGCCAGCAGGAGGGCAGGGGCTTCCCAAGAGACCCAGTACTTC. Translated: CASRRAGASQETQYF. The chain joins TRBV5-6 to TRBJ2-5, with D tentatively TRBD1 (6 bases). CDR1 SGHDT and CDR2 YYEEEE come from the germline V gene. The CDR3 has 15 amino acids. Trimming left V 5 bases short and J 1 base short, with 15 bases between.

CDR3 residues: CSVVPIAGGSIYGYTF. In DNA form, the CDR3 reads TGCAGCGTTGTGCCAATAGCAGGGGGTTCAATCTATGGCTACACCTTC. This chain joins TRBV29-1 and TRBJ1-2; 7 bases align to TRBD1. The germline V gene has CDR1 SQVTM and CDR2 ANQGSEA. Trimming took 4 bases from V and 4 from J; bases not matched to a gene: 15. The CDR3 length is 16 residues. The complete variable domain, with remaining parts taken from reference TRBV29-1 and TRBJ1-2, reads SAVISQKPSRDICQRGTSLTIQCQVDSQVTMMFWYRQQPGQSLTLIATANQGSEATYESGFVIDKFPISRPNLTFSTLTVSNMSPEDSSIYLCSVVPIAGGSIYGYTFGSGTRLTVV.

The chain has TRBV2 and TRBJ2-1; the D is unclear. The CDR3 is 12 amino acids. Germline lookup yields CDR1 SNHLY and CDR2 FYNNEI. V was shortened by 11 bases and J by 6 bases, with 14 bases between the two germline ends. In DNA, the CDR3 is TGTGCCTGCTGGCTAGTCGGCAATGAGCAGTTCTTC. The encoded protein is CACWLVGNEQFF.

This chain connects TRBV5-1 to TRBJ2-5; 10 nucleotides match TRBD2. Germline-derived CDR1 and CDR2 are SGHRS and YFSETQ. The CDR3 loop spans 16 amino acids. Germline trimming cut 2 bases from V and 5 bases from J; bases unmatched to any gene: 9. DNA of the CDR3: TGCGCCAGCAGCTTCCAGCGGGAGGGCCGGGGTGAGACCCAGTACTTC. Its translation is CASSFQREGRGETQYF.

V usage is TRBV15 and J usage is TRBJ2-1; 8 bases match TRBD2. The V and J ends lost 4 bases and 8 bases, in that order; junction bases with no gene match: 16. The CDR3 covers 17 residues. The germline V gene encodes CDR1 LNHNV and CDR2 YYDKDF (reference sequence). CDR3 region: CATSTRRSGMTGDEQFF. The CDR3 nucleotides are TGTGCCACCAGCACTCGCCGTAGCGGGATGACTGGGGATGAGCAGTTCTTC.

This clone is called large based on its frequency. This chain connects TRBV4-3 to TRBJ2-1; no clear D. This CDR3 contains 14 residues. Germline assignment: CDR1 LGHNA and CDR2 YSLEER. The V gene lost 0 bases and the J gene lost 11 bases, with 14 bases spanning the gap. CDR3 in DNA: TGCGCCAGCAGCCAAGAGTGGGCCGACCATCAGCAGTTCTTC. As protein: CASSQEWADHQQFF.

The J gene is TRBJ2-3, the V gene TRBV6-5; D might be TRBD2 (5 bases). Germline V lookup: CDR1 MNHEY, CDR2 SVGAGI. The CDR3 spans 12 residues. Trimming stripped 9 bases from V and 3 bases from J, with 10 bases between. The CDR3 nucleotides read TGTGCCAGTGGGAGAGGAACAGATACGCAGTATTTT. This encodes CASGRGTDTQYF.

The genes are TRBV6-1 and TRBJ2-5; tentative D call: TRBD1 (6 bases). The CDR3 is 13 residues long. Germline V lookup: CDR1 MNHNS, CDR2 SASEGT. Trimming pared 4 bases from V and 4 bases from J, leaving 10 bases between. Here the CDR3 reads CASSVSGVETQYF. Written as DNA, the CDR3 is TGTGCCAGCAGTGTTTCAGGGGTAGAGACCCAGTACTTC.

The gene calls are TRBV10-3 and TRBJ2-7; 13 nucleotides line up with TRBD2. The CDR3 is 15 amino acids. Germline CDR1 ENHRY, CDR2 SYGVKD. The V and J ends lost 6 bases and 7 bases, in that order; junction bases with no gene match: 9. CDR3 region: CAISGLAGVGGEQYF. Written as DNA, the CDR3 is TGTGCCATCAGCGGACTAGCGGGAGTCGGCGGAGAGCAGTACTTC.

CDR3 sequence (DNA): TGCGCCAGCAGCGGACAGGGGCAAACAGATACGCAGTATTTT. Protein: CASSGQGQTDTQYF. The V gene is TRBV5-1, the J gene TRBJ2-3, with 9 positions matching TRBD1. Trimming took 4 bases from V and 3 from J; bases not matched to a gene: 3. CDR1 SGHRS and CDR2 YFSETQ come from the germline V gene. This CDR3 is 14 amino acids long. The full variable domain, its missing parts supplied by reference TRBV5-1 and TRBJ2-3, is KAGVTQTPRYLIKTRGQQVTLSCSPISGHRSVSWYQQTPGQGLQFLFEYFSETQRNKGNFPGRFSGRQFSNSRSEMNVSTLELGDSALYLCASSGQGQTDTQYFGPGTRLTVL.

This chain joins TRBV15 and TRBJ2-7, with 9 bases identical to TRBD2. V shed 3 bases and J 4 bases; nucleotides not matched to a gene: 4. The CDR3 loop spans 14 amino acids. CDR1 is LNHNV and CDR2 is YYDKDF in the germline V gene (reference sequence). As DNA, the CDR3 is TGTGCCACCAGCAGGGGACTAGCCCAATACGAGCAGTACTTC. This codes for CATSRGLAQYEQYF.

As concerns this clone: The sample holds other DNA sequences that translate to the same CDR3. This chain links TRBV28 with TRBJ2-7, with 7 bases aligning to TRBD1. Germline V CDR1 and CDR2: MDHEN, SYDVKM. Trimming removed 2 bases from V and 2 bases from J; junction bases left unmatched: 6. The CDR3 spans 15 residues. CDR3 nucleotide sequence: TGTGCCAGCAGTTTACCCGGGACAGCTACCTACGAGCAGTACTTC. It is translated as CASSLPGTATYEQYF.

V gene TRBV30 combines with J gene TRBJ1-5, with 7 bases fitting TRBD1. Germline V gives CDR1 GTSNPN, CDR2 SVGIG (reference sequence). The CDR3 has 11 amino acids. J was trimmed by 13 bases and V by 2 bases; bases with no gene match: 5. The CDR3 bases are TGTGCCTGGAGTAGAACGGGACAGCAGCATTTT. Amino acids: CAWSRTGQQHF.

CDR3: CASSLTGAADTEAFF. The DNA of the CDR3 is TGCGCCAGCAGCCTTACAGGGGCCGCTGACACTGAAGCTTTCTTT. The chain links TRBV4-1 to TRBJ1-1; TRBD1 aligns across 7 bases. The CDR3 consists of 15 residues. The ends lost 4 bases at V and 3 bases at J; junction bases unmatched: 8. Germline V gene lookup returns CDR1 MGHRA and CDR2 YSYEKL.

This chain uses TRBV28 with TRBJ1-2; D may be TRBD1 (5 bases). V gave up 9 bases and J gave up 3 bases, with 14 bases separating them. The CDR3 is 13 residues long. Germline CDR1 and CDR2: MDHEN and SYDVKM. CDR3 loop: CASRAGTYYGYTF. Here the CDR3 DNA reads TGTGCCAGTCGGGCCGGGACTTACTATGGCTACACCTTC.

The chain links TRBV6-1 to TRBJ1-5; the match to TRBD1 covers 7 bases. The CDR3 has 16 residues. V shed 3 bases and J 0 bases; nucleotides not matched to a gene: 5. CDR1 is MNHNS and CDR2 is SASEGT in the germline V gene. CDR3 nucleotides: TGTGCCAGCAGTGACAGGGGGACAAATAGCAATCAGCCCCAGCATTTT. Translated: CASSDRGTNSNQPQHF.

The rearrangement joins TRBV7-8 to TRBJ2-1; 11 bases line up with TRBD2. The CDR3 is 14 residues long. Germline V CDR1 and CDR2: SGHVS, FQNEAQ. V lost 6 bases, J lost 7 bases, and 5 bases stayed unmatched. The CDR3 DNA sequence: TGTGCCAGCAGAACTAGCGGGAGTCTAAATGAGCAGTTCTTC. Its translation is CASRTSGSLNEQFF.

The genes are TRBV6-5 and TRBJ2-7, with TRBD2 matching over 7 bases. Germline CDR1 reads MNHEY; CDR2 reads SVGAGI. V lost 7 bases to trimming and J lost 6 bases; unmatched junction nucleotides: 9. The CDR3 is made up of 13 amino acids. CDR3 nucleotide sequence: TGTGCCAGCACCGGACCATCGGGGGGCGAGCAGTACTTC. Amino acids: CASTGPSGGEQYF.

This sequence joins TRBV9 and TRBJ2-2; 8 bases are shared with TRBD1. The CDR3 contains 15 residues. Per germline, CDR1 SGDLS and CDR2 YYNGEE. V lost 3 bases and J lost 4; bases outside the gene matches: 5. The CDR3 loop is CASSARGQVTGELFF. Written as DNA, the CDR3 is TGTGCCAGCAGCGCCAGGGGGCAGGTCACCGGGGAGCTGTTTTTT.

This chain links TRBV7-9 with TRBJ2-7, with 7 bases lining up with TRBD1. The CDR3 consists of 14 residues. V was clipped by 6 bases and J by 6 bases; unmatched bases: 11. Germline assignment: CDR1 SEHNR and CDR2 FQNEAQ (reference sequence). CDR3 sequence: CASRPTGIFSEQYF. The CDR3 nucleotides read TGTGCCAGCAGACCGACAGGGATCTTCTCCGAGCAGTACTTC.